The T cell receptor (beta chain) under discussion was sequenced for a study of blood T cell repertoires in COVID-19. Overall study: Acute and convalescent COVID-19 samples came from the United States, Italy and Spain.

Profiled with immunoSEQ multiplex PCR; TCRdb holds only in-frame clones, not every one. The table has under 350,000 clones, under 90% seen once. The V gene's germline CDR1 is MNHEY and CDR2 SMNVEV (reference sequence). The CDR3 totals 16 residues. Deletions cut 10 bases from V and 4 bases from J, with 22 bases between. The sample taken for sequencing was peripheral blood. The chain joins TRBV27 to TRBJ2-2, with D possibly TRBD2 on 5 matching bases. The receptor comes from a man aged 50 or older with acute or convalescent COVID-19. CDR3 amino acids: CATAFSIGDLTGELFF. For the CDR3, the DNA is TGTGCCACCGCTTTCTCTATCGGGGATCTCACCGGGGAGCTGTTTTTT.